The text below deals with one T cell receptor (beta chain). The target antigen is unknown. The data stem from a study of cytomegalovirus exposure and HLA in healthy donors. Study results and caveats: Common viral pathogens were later found to be apparently linked to several of the most significant clusters.

Germline V gene sequence: CDR1 MNHEY, CDR2 SVGAGI. The CDR3 loop spans 13 amino acids. Trimming pared 2 bases from V and 5 bases from J, leaving 9 bases between. It was with 60 Vbeta and 13 Jbeta primers that the PCR ran. Repertoires were generated with immunoSEQ multiplex PCR, while TCRdb's copy carries only in-frame clones and drops some. The sample contains roughly 120,000 clones, around 76% of which appear only once. The TCR originated in a man aged 25-45 years in good health and CMV-seropositive. Sample: PBMCs. V and J are TRBV6-5 and TRBJ1-2; TRBD1 is a possible D gene (5 bases). DNA for the CDR3: TGTGCCAGCAGTTACGACGGGGGTTATGGCTACACCTTC. It translates to CASSYDGGYGYTF.